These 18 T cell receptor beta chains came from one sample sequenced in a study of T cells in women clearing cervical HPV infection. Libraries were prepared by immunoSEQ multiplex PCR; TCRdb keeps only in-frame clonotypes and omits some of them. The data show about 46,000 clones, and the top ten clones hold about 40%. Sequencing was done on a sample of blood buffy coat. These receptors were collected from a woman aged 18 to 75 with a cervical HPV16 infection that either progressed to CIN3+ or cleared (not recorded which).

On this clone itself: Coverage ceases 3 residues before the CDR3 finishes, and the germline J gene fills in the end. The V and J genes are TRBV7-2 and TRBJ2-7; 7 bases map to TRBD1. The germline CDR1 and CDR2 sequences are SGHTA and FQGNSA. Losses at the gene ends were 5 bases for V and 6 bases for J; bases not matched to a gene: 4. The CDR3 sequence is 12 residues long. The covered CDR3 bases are TGTGCCAGCAGCAGGGGGCTACGCGAG. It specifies CASSRGLRE. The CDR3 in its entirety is CASSRGLREQYF.

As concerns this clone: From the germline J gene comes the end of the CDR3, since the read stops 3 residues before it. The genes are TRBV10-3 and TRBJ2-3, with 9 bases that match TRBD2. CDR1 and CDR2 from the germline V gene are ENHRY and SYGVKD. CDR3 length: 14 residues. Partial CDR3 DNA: TGTGCCATCAGGGAGGGACTAGCTAAAGAGACG. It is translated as CAIREGLAKET. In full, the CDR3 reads CAIREGLAKETQYF.

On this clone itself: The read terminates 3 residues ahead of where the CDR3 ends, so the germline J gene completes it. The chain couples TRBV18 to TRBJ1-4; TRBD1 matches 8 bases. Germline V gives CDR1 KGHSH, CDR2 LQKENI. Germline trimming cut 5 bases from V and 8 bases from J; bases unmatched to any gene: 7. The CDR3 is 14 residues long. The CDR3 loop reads CASSSRTGREKLFF. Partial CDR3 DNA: TGTGCCAGCTCATCGAGGACAGGGAGGGAAAAA.

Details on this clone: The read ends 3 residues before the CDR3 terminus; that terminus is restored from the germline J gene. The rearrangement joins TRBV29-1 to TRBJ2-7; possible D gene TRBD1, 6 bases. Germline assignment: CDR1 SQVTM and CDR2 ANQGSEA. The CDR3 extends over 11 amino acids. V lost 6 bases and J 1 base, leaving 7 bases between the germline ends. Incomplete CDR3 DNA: TGCAGCGTGGACAGTTCCTACGAG. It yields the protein CSVDSSYE. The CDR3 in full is CSVDSSYEQYF.

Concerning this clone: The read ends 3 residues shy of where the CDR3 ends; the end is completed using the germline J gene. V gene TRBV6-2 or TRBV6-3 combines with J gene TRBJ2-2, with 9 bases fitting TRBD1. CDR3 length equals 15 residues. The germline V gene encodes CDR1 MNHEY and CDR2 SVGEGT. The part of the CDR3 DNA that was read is TGTGCCAGCAGTGACAGGGGGTCGGCGGTTTCACCG. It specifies CASSDRGSAVSP. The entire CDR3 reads CASSDRGSAVSPLFF.

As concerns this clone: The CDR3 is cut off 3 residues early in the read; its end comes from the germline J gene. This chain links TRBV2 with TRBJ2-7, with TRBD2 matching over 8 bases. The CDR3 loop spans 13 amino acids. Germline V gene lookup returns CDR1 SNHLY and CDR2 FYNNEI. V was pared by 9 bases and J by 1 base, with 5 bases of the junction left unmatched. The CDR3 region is CARGRGRSYEQYF. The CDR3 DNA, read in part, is TGTGCCAGAGGGCGCGGGAGGTCCTACGAG.

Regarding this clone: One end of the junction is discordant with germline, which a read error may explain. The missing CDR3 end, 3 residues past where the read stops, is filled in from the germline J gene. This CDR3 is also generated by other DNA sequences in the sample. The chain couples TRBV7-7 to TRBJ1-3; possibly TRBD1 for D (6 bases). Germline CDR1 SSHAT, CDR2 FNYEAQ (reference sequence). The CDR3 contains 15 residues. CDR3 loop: CASSRGANSGNTIYF. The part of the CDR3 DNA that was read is TGTGCTAGCAGCCGGGGGGCGAACTCTGGAAACACG.

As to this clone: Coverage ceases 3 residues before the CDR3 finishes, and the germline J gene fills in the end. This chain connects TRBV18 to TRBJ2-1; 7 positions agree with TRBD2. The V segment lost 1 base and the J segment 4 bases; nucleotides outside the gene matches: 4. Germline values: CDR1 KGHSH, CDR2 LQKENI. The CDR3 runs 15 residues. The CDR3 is CASSPQRGGYNEQFF. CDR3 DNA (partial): TGTGCCAGCTCACCACAGCGGGGCGGTTACAATGAG.

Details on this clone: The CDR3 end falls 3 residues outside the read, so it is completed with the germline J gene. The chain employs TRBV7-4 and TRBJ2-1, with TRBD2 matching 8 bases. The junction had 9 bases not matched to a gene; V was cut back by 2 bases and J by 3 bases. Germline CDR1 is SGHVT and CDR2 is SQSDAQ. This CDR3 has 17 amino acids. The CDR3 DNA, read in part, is TGTGCCAGCAGCTTATGGGGCTCGAGCGGGAGCTACAATGAG. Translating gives CASSLWGSSGSYNE. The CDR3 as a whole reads CASSLWGSSGSYNEQFF.

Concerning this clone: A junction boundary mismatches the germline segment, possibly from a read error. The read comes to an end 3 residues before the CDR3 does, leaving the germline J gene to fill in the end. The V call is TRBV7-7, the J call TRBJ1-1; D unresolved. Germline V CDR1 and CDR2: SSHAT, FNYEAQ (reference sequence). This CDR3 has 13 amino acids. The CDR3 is CASSLRVGTEAFF. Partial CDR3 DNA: TGTGCTAGCAGCTTACGAGTAGGGACTGAA.

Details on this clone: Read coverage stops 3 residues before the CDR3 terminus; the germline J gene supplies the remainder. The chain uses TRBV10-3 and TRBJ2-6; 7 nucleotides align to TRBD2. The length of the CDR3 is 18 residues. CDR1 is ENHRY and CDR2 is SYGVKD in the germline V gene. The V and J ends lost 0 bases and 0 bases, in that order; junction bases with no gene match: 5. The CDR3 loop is CAISESGTTYSGANVLTF. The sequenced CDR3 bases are TGTGCCATCAGTGAGTCCGGGACTACCTACTCTGGGGCCAACGTC.

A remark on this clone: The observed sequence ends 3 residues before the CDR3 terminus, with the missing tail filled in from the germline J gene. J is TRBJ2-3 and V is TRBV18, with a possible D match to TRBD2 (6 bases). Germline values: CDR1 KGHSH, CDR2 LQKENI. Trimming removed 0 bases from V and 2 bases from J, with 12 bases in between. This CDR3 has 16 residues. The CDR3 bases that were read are TGTGCCAGCTCACCACCTAGCGGAGGGGTCACAGATACG. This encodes CASSPPSGGVTDT. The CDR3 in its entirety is CASSPPSGGVTDTQYF. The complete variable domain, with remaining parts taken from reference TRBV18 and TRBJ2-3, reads NAGVMQNPRHLVRRRGQEARLRCSPMKGHSHVYWYRQLPEEGLKFMVYLQKENIIDESGMPKERFSAEFPKEGPSILRIQQVVRGDSAAYFCASSPPSGGVTDTQYFGPGTRLTVL.

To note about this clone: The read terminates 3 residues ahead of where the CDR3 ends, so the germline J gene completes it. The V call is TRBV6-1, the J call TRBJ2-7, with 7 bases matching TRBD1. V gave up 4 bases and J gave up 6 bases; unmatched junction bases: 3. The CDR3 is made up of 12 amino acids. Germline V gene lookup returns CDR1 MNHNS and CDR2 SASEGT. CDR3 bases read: TGTGCCAGCAGTGCGACAGGGAGCGAG. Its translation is CASSATGSE. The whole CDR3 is CASSATGSEQYF.

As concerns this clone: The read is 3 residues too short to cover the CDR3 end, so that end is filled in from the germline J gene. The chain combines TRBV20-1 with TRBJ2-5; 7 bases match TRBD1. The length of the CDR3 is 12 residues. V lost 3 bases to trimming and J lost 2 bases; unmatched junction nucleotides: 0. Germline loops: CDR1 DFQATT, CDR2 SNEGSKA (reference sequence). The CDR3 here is CSARGQQETQYF. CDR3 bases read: TGCAGTGCTAGGGGACAGCAAGAGACC.

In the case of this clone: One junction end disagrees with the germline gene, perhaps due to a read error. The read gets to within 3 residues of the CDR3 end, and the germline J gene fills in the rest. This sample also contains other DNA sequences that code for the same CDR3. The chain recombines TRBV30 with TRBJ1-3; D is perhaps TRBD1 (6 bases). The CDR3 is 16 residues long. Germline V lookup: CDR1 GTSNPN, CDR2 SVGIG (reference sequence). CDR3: CAYESMDSLSGNTIYF. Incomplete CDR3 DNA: TGTGCCTATGAATCAATGGACAGTCTCTCTGGAAACACA.

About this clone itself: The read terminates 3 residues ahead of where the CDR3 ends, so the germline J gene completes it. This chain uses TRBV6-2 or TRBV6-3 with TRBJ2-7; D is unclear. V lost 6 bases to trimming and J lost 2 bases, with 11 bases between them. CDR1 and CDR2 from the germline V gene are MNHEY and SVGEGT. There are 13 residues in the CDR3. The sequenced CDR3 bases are TGTGCCAGCAGACCACAGAGCCCCTACGAG. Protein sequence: CASRPQSPYE. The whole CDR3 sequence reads CASRPQSPYEQYF.

CDR3 in amino acids: CASSSFAEKLFF. The CDR3 bases that were read are TGTGCCAGCAGCTCCTTCGCGGAAAAA. V usage is TRBV7-8 and J usage is TRBJ1-4; D not resolved. The CDR3 end falls 3 residues outside the read, so it is completed with the germline J gene. V shed 4 bases and J shed 8 bases, with 8 bases lying between them. The germline V gene has CDR1 SGHVS and CDR2 FQNEAQ. The CDR3 contains 12 residues.

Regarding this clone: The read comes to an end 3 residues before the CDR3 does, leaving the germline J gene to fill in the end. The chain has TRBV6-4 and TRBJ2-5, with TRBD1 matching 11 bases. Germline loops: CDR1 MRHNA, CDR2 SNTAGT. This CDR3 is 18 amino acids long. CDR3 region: CASSDRDRGKWLGDTQYF. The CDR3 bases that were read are TGTGCCAGCAGTGACCGGGACAGGGGGAAATGGTTGGGGGATACC.